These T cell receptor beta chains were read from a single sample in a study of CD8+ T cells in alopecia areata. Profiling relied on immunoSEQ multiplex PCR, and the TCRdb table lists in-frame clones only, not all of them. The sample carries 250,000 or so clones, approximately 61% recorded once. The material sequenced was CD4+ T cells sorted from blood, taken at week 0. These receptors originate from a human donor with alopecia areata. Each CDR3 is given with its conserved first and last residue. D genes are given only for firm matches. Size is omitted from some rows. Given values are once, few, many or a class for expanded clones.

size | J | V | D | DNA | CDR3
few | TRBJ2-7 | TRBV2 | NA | TGTGCCAGCAGTGATGCAGAAACCTACGAGCAGTACTTC | CASSDAETYEQYF
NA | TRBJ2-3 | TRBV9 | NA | TGTGCCAGCAGCGTACTTGCAGGGGCGCAGTATTTT | CASSVLAGAQYF
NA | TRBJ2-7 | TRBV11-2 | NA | TGTGCCAGCAGCTTTGAGACCTACGAGCAGTACTTC | CASSFETYEQYF
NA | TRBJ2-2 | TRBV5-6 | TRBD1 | TGTGCCAGCAGTCGGCCGACAGGGGCCGGCACCGGGGAGCTGTTTTTT | CASSRPTGAGTGELFF
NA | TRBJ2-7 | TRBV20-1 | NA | TGCAGTGTACGGGATTCCTACGAGCAGTACTTC | CSVRDSYEQYF
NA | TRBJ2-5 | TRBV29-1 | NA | TGCAGCGTTGCCAGGGTCCCAGAGACCCAGTACTTC | CSVARVPETQYF
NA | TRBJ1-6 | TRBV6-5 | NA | TGTGCCAGCAGTCCTCGGCAGGGGCGCAATTCACCCCTCCACTTT | CASSPRQGRNSPLHF
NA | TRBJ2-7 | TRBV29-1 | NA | TGCAGCGTTGAGGAGCCATTAGCCGAGCAGTACTTC | CSVEEPLAEQYF
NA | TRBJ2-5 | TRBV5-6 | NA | TGTGCCAGCAGTCAGACGGAACTCCAAGAGACCCAGTACTTC | CASSQTELQETQYF
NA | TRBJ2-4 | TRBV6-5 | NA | TGTGCCAGCAGTTCAAAAAACATTCAGTACTTC | CASSSKNIQYF
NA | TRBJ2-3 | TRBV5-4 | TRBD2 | TGTGCCAGCAGCGCCTTGACGACTAGCGGGGCACGGGATACGCAGTATTTT | CASSALTTSGARDTQYF
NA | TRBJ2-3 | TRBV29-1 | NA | TGCAGCGGCGCAGGGACAGATACGCAGTATTTT | CSGAGTDTQYF
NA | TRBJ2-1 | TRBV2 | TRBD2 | TGTGCCAGCAGTGGGCCTAGCGGGGGGGACTCCTACAATGAGCAGTTCTTC | CASSGPSGGDSYNEQFF